This record concerns one TCR beta chain sequence. This sample stems from a study of cytomegalovirus exposure and HLA in healthy donors. With 3 bases clipped from V and 6 bases from J, the junction kept 8 bases outside the gene matches. Per germline, CDR1 MDHEN and CDR2 SYDVKM. The CDR3 loop spans 16 amino acids. Primers for the PCR totalled 60 Vbeta and 13 Jbeta. The table came from immunoSEQ multiplex PCR; TCRdb's copy has only in-frame clones and leaves some out. This sample has roughly 300,000 clones, with roughly 85% found just once. V and J are TRBV28 and TRBJ2-7; 13 bases agree with TRBD2. The specimen was PBMCs. This TCR derives from a man aged 40-55 years in good health and CMV-seropositive. The CDR3 DNA sequence: TGTGCCAGCAGTTTCCCCCGGACTAGCGGGAGAGGCGAGCAGTACTTC. Amino acid sequence: CASSFPRTSGRGEQYF.